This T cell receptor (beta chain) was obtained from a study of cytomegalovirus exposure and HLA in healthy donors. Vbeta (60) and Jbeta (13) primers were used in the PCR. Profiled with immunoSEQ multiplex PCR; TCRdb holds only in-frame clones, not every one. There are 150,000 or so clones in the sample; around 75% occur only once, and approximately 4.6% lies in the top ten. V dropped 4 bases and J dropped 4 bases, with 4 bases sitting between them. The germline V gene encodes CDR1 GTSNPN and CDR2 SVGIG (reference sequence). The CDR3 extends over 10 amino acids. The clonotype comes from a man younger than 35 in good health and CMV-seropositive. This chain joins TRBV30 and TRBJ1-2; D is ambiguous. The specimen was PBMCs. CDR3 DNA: TGTGCCTGGAACGGCTATGGCTACACCTTC. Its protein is CAWNGYGYTF.